Below, 10 T cell receptor beta chains from the same sample are listed, as sequenced in a study of cytomegalovirus exposure and HLA in healthy donors (TCRdb year 2017). The library came from the immunoSEQ multiplex PCR assay. A mixture of 60 forward primers for TCR Vbeta segments and 13 reverse primers for TCR Jbeta segments was used in the multiplex PCR. This is the immuneACCESS table as TCRdb keeps it, with only in-frame sequences that have V and J called. A part of the clones is gone; compared with another copy, unresolved V genes explain less than half, and the rest is unexplained. The sample has about 120,000 clones on record, about 60% of them singletons. The ten largest clones capture more than 8% of the sample. The sequencing input was PBMCs. All receptors come from a man aged 35 to 55 in good health and CMV-seropositive.

The CDR3 region is CASSLAPSGQETQYF. CDR3 DNA: TGTGCCAGCAGCTTGGCCCCTAGCGGACAAGAGACCCAGTACTTC. V is TRBV5-6 and J is TRBJ2-5; TRBD2 agrees at 7 bases. The V gene end was trimmed by 0 bases and the J gene end by 2 bases; junction bases not matched to a gene: 4. CDR3 length: 15 amino acids. Looked up from germline, CDR1 is SGHDT and CDR2 is YYEEEE.

This chain links TRBV5-4 with TRBJ2-5; 7 bases match TRBD1. Germline loops: CDR1 SGHNT, CDR2 YYREEE (reference sequence). V shed 3 bases and J 5 bases; nucleotides not matched to a gene: 7. The length of the CDR3 is 14 residues. The CDR3 loop is CASSSTGVWETQYF. The CDR3 coding sequence is TGTGCCAGCAGCTCCACAGGGGTATGGGAGACCCAGTACTTC.

V is TRBV11-2 and J is TRBJ2-3; possibly TRBD2 for D (6 bases). The germline gives CDR1 SGHAT, CDR2 FQNNGV. Between the trimmed V and J ends, which lost 1 base and 12 bases, there was a span of 8 bases. This CDR3 comprises 11 residues. In DNA form, the CDR3 reads TGTGCCAGCAGCTTAGGGGACTTACAGTATTTT. Amino acid sequence: CASSLGDLQYF.

The chain uses TRBV28 and TRBJ2-1; 12 bases are a match to TRBD2. V was pared by 5 bases and J by 8 bases, with 4 bases of the junction left unmatched. This CDR3 is built from 14 residues. Germline CDR1 is MDHEN and CDR2 is SYDVKM. DNA for the CDR3: TGTGCCAGCAGTACTAGCGGGAGGATGGATGAGCAGTTCTTC. Residues: CASSTSGRMDEQFF. Full variable domain (remainder filled in from reference TRBV28 and TRBJ2-1): DVKVTQSSRYLVKRTGEKVFLECVQDMDHENMFWYRQDPGLGLRLIYFSYDVKMKEKGDIPEGYSVSREKKERFSLILESASTNQTSMYLCASSTSGRMDEQFFGPGTRLTVL.

The rearrangement links TRBV5-6 to TRBJ2-7; tentatively, D is TRBD1 (5 bases). CDR1 is SGHDT, CDR2 YYEEEE, per germline. CDR3 length equals 12 residues. V dropped 4 bases and J dropped 1 base, with 6 bases sitting between them. In DNA, the CDR3 is TGTGCCAGCAGCCGACAGTCCTACGAGCAGTACTTC. Encoded protein: CASSRQSYEQYF. Using reference TRBV5-6 and TRBJ2-7 for the parts outside the CDR3, the full variable domain is DAGVTQSPTHLIKTRGQQVTLRCSPKSGHDTVSWYQQALGQGPQFIFQYYEEEERQRGNFPDRFSGHQFPNYSSELNVNALLLGDSALYLCASSRQSYEQYFGPGTRLTVT.

The chain is built from TRBV10-3 and TRBJ2-7; D may be TRBD2 (5 bases). V lost 5 bases and J lost 3, with 17 bases in between. Germline lookup yields CDR1 ENHRY and CDR2 SYGVKD. CDR3 size: 15 residues. The chain's CDR3 is CAISSPRESYYEQYF. CDR3 coding DNA: TGTGCCATCAGTTCCCCCCGGGAATCCTACTACGAGCAGTACTTC.

The CDR3, as DNA: TGTGCCAGCAGTGCGAGGGTAGGGTACACAGATACGCAGTATTTT. Translating it yields CASSARVGYTDTQYF. This chain joins TRBV28 and TRBJ2-3; D possibly corresponds to TRBD2 (5 bases). The CDR3 spans 15 residues. V lost 5 bases, J lost 2 bases, and 14 bases lay in between. Germline CDR1 and CDR2: MDHEN and SYDVKM.

In this sample, this clone turned up once. This sequence joins TRBV9 and TRBJ2-7; possibly TRBD1 for D (5 bases). This CDR3 spans 14 amino acids. Looked up from germline, CDR1 is SGDLS and CDR2 is YYNGEE. V was trimmed by 4 bases and J by 1 base, leaving 12 bases between them. The CDR3 loop reads CASSPDSLSYEQYF. CDR3 in DNA: TGTGCCAGCAGCCCCGACAGTCTTTCCTACGAGCAGTACTTC. The full variable domain, completed using reference TRBV9 and TRBJ2-7, is DSGVTQTPKHLITATGQRVTLRCSPRSGDLSVYWYQQSLDQGLQFLIQYYNGEERAKGNILERFSAQQFPDLHSELNLSSLELGDSALYFCASSPDSLSYEQYFGPGTRLTVT.

This clone was seen more than once but under ten times. J is TRBJ2-7 and V is TRBV10-3; 7 bases align to TRBD1. Germline V CDR1 and CDR2: ENHRY, SYGVKD. V shed 6 bases and J 0 bases; nucleotides not matched to a gene: 8. CDR3 size: 15 residues. CDR3 bases: TGTGCCATCAGATCTACCCGGGACAGCTCCTACGAGCAGTACTTC. Protein: CAIRSTRDSSYEQYF.

V usage is TRBV6-1 and J usage is TRBJ1-2; TRBD1 matches 7 bases. The V segment lost 4 bases and the J segment 4 bases; nucleotides outside the gene matches: 3. CDR1 and CDR2 from the germline V gene are MNHNS and SASEGT. The CDR3 spans 13 residues. CDR3 residues: CASSAQGLYGYTF. The CDR3 DNA reads as TGTGCCAGCAGTGCACAGGGGCTCTATGGCTACACCTTC.